Reported below is one T cell receptor beta chain. These data are taken from a study of blood T cell repertoires in COVID-19. Study at large: COVID-19 samples from acute and convalescent phases originated in the United States, Italy and Spain. Nucleic acid was either cDNA or gDNA, and it came from T cells, B-cell-depleted T cells, or PBMCs.

The CDR3 sequence is 14 residues long. Germline CDR1 reads MGHRA; CDR2 reads YSYEKL. Trimming removed 4 bases at V and 0 bases at J, with 9 bases between. Study processing details: Amplification from reference gene primers served as the basis for estimated nucleated cell counts. Produced via immunoSEQ multiplex PCR; TCRdb's table is partial and in-frame only. Clone size and the V and J calls come from that table; the DNA yielded D and trimming. The top ten hold about a sixth of the sample, which has 25,000 to 30,000 clones, 55% to 80% seen once. This sequence was found in a human donor in a cohort sampled during active COVID-19. The specimen was peripheral blood. The chain uses TRBV4-1 and TRBJ1-2, with unresolved D. CDR3 protein: CASSPHGTNYGYTF. The CDR3 bases are TGCGCCAGCAGCCCCCACGGGACTAACTATGGCTACACCTTC.